These 16 T cell receptor beta chains came from one sample sequenced in a study of regulatory T cells in long-lasting Graves disease. The time point: newly diagnosed GD, antithyroid drugs for less than 3 months. Extracted PBMC RNA gave rise to the TCR library. Library construction for TCR beta used iRepertoire HTBI primers and Arm-PCR of CDR3 regions. A single record per CDR3 protein comes from TCRdb applying MiXCR to the multiplex PCR reads. Among approximately 350,000 distinct CDR3 sequences listed, roughly 10% were seen once. These same records also appear under a second study, on T cells in Graves' hyperthyroidism and ophthalmopathy.

The sample here was peripheral blood mononuclear cells (PBMCs), taken at new diagnosis, from a patient treated with antithyroid drugs. These receptors were taken from a woman between 18 and 30 years old with Graves disease.

This clonotype was picked up many times. The V gene is TRBV4-1, the J gene TRBJ1-2, with D possibly matching TRBD1 (6 bases). The germline gives CDR1 MGHRA, CDR2 YSYEKL. CDR3 length: 15 amino acids. V lost 1 base and J 4 bases, leaving 13 bases between the germline ends. In nucleotides, the CDR3 is TGCGCCAGCAGCCAAGCCTTCCAACAGGGCTATGGCTACACCTTC. This codes for CASSQAFQQGYGYTF.

This clonotype was seen only a few times. The chain couples TRBV6-1 to TRBJ1-1, with D unresolved. The germline V gene encodes CDR1 MNHNS and CDR2 SASEGT. Trimming shortened V by 6 bases and J by 4 bases, and 12 bases separated the two germline ends. The CDR3 spans 13 residues. CDR3 region: CASSPTWSTEAFF. The CDR3 DNA is TGTGCCAGCAGCCCGACATGGTCCACTGAAGCTTTCTTT.

This clonotype was seen ten or more times. The CDR3 reads CASSPSPGTSYEQYF. The CDR3 DNA reads TGTGCCAGCAGCCCATCCCCGGGGACCTCCTACGAGCAGTACTTC. This chain connects TRBV7-9 to TRBJ2-7; D could derive from TRBD1 or TRBD2 (5 bases each). Trimming removed 5 bases at V and 0 bases at J, with 14 bases between. CDR3 length equals 15 residues. Germline loops: CDR1 SEHNR, CDR2 FQNEAQ (reference sequence). Full variable domain (outside the CDR3, taken from reference TRBV7-9 and TRBJ2-7): DTGVSQNPRHKITKRGQNVTFRCDPISEHNRLYWYRQTLGQGPEFLTYFQNEAQLEKSRLLSDRFSAERPKGSFSTLEIQRTEQGDSAMYLCASSPSPGTSYEQYFGPGTRLTVT.

This clonotype has ten or more counts. The V gene is TRBV20-1, the J gene TRBJ2-1; 8 bases map to TRBD2. The CDR3 totals 17 residues. CDR1 and CDR2 from the germline V gene are DFQATT and SNEGSKA (reference sequence). V was clipped by 1 base and J by 6 bases; unmatched bases: 14. CDR3 sequence reads: CSARGHHRTSPSNEQFF. The CDR3 DNA reads as TGCAGTGCTAGAGGTCACCATAGGACTAGCCCGTCCAATGAGCAGTTCTTC.

V usage is TRBV5-5 and J usage is TRBJ1-1; D possibly corresponds to TRBD1 (5 bases). The CDR3 runs 16 residues. The germline V gene encodes CDR1 SGHKS and CDR2 YYEKEE (reference sequence). The V and J ends lost 1 base and 0 bases respectively, with 13 bases between them. The chain's CDR3 is CASSLPVGALNTEAFF. The DNA of the CDR3 is TGTGCCAGCAGCTTGCCGGTAGGGGCCCTGAACACTGAAGCTTTCTTT.

V usage is TRBV5-8 and J usage is TRBJ2-7; the D is unclear. Germline V gene lookup returns CDR1 SGHTS and CDR2 YDEGEE. V was shortened by 4 bases and J by 7 bases, with 21 bases between the two germline ends. The CDR3 is 15 amino acids. The CDR3 DNA sequence: TGTGCCAGCAGCGAATGCGATTGTGCCCCCGGGGAGCAGTACTTC. Its protein product is CASSECDCAPGEQYF.

This sequence joins TRBV20-1 and TRBJ2-7; 11 nucleotides line up with TRBD1. The CDR3 consists of 15 residues. Germline V CDR1 and CDR2: DFQATT, SNEGSKA (reference sequence). With 4 bases clipped from V and 7 bases from J, the junction kept 12 bases outside the gene matches. In DNA form, the CDR3 reads TGCAGTGCTATTACCGGGACAGGGGGATACAATGAGCAGTACGTC. Its protein product is CSAITGTGGYNEQYV.

The V call is TRBV24-1, the J call TRBJ2-2; possible D gene TRBD1, 6 bases. This CDR3 spans 14 amino acids. Trimming shortened V by 9 bases and J by 0 bases, and 10 bases separated the two germline ends. Germline V gene lookup returns CDR1 KGHDR and CDR2 SFDVKD. The CDR3: CATEDSTNTGELFF. CDR3 bases: TGTGCCACCGAGGACAGTACGAACACCGGGGAGCTGTTTTTT.

In its sample, this clonotype was seen many times. The genes are TRBV7-9 and TRBJ1-6; D might be TRBD1 (6 bases). Germline CDR1 is SEHNR and CDR2 is FQNEAQ (reference sequence). The CDR3 consists of 16 residues. Between the trimmed V and J ends, which lost 5 bases and 8 bases, there was a span of 19 bases. This chain's CDR3 is CASSPIEGVWDSPLHF. DNA for the CDR3: TGTGCCAGCAGCCCGATAGAGGGGGTGTGGGATTCACCCCTCCACTTT.

This clonotype came up a few times. This chain joins TRBV7-9 and TRBJ2-1, with 7 bases that match TRBD2. The V and J ends lost 2 bases and 5 bases, in that order; junction bases with no gene match: 3. CDR1 is SEHNR and CDR2 is FQNEAQ in the germline V gene (reference sequence). The length of the CDR3 is 14 residues. CDR3 coding DNA: TGTGCCAGCAGCTTACTAGCGGCCCACAATGAGCAGTTCTTC. Amino acids: CASSLLAAHNEQFF. Based on the CDR3 plus reference TRBV7-9 and TRBJ2-1, the full variable domain is DTGVSQNPRHKITKRGQNVTFRCDPISEHNRLYWYRQTLGQGPEFLTYFQNEAQLEKSRLLSDRFSAERPKGSFSTLEIQRTEQGDSAMYLCASSLLAAHNEQFFGPGTRLTVL.

The chain recombines TRBV4-3 with TRBJ2-2; tentatively, D is TRBD1 (6 bases). Germline CDR1 and CDR2: LGHNA and YSLEER. V lost 1 base and J 3 bases, leaving 15 bases between the germline ends. This CDR3 comprises 17 residues. CDR3 DNA sequence: TGCGCCAGCAGCCAAGTCATGTGGGACAAATACACCGGGGAGCTGTTTTTT. Protein: CASSQVMWDKYTGELFF.

The table lists this clonotype with many counts. The V gene is TRBV6-9, the J gene TRBJ2-7, with D perhaps TRBD1 or TRBD2 (5 bases each). Germline values: CDR1 MNHGY, CDR2 SVAAGI. V dropped 3 bases and J dropped 6 bases, with 15 bases sitting between them. There are 14 residues in the CDR3. CDR3 nucleotides: TGTGCCAGCAGTTACCGGTCTTATGGGGGCGAGCAGTACTTC. It is translated as CASSYRSYGGEQYF.

This clonotype was observed a few times. The chain employs TRBV6-5 and TRBJ1-5; D ambiguous. V lost 0 bases and J lost 4, with 10 bases in between. The germline gives CDR1 MNHEY, CDR2 SVGAGI. The CDR3 has 15 amino acids. CDR3 nucleotide sequence: TGTGCCAGCAGTTACTCGCTGTTCGGGAATCAGCCCCAGCATTTT. It is translated as CASSYSLFGNQPQHF.

The V and J genes are TRBV2 and TRBJ1-5, with D unresolved. The CDR3 contains 16 residues. The V gene's germline CDR1 is SNHLY and CDR2 FYNNEI. Trimming removed 6 bases from V and 1 base from J, with 16 bases in between. This CDR3 is CASSSAPRPSNQPQHF. In DNA, the CDR3 is TGTGCCAGCAGCTCCGCCCCCCGGCCCAGCAATCAGCCCCAGCATTTT.

This clonotype was picked up many times. V is TRBV12-3 or TRBV12-4 and J is TRBJ2-2; TRBD2 agrees at 13 bases. This CDR3 has 17 residues. V trimming: 7 bases; J trimming: 1 base; junction bases outside the gene matches: 6. CDR3 amino acids: CASKRTSGGLNTGELFF. CDR3 DNA sequence: TGTGCCAGCAAGCGGACTAGCGGGGGCCTGAACACCGGGGAGCTGTTTTTT.

In its sample, this clonotype was seen many times. The chain has TRBV6-1 and TRBJ1-2, with D perhaps matching TRBD1 (5 bases). CDR1 and CDR2 from the germline V gene are MNHNS and SASEGT. The CDR3 consists of 14 residues. The ends were cut back, 3 bases at V and 3 bases at J, with 11 bases in the middle. The CDR3 loop reads CASSELLGDYGYTF. The CDR3 nucleotides read TGTGCCAGCAGTGAGTTGCTAGGGGACTATGGCTACACCTTC.